This T cell receptor beta chain is from a study of T cell responses to AZD1222 COVID-19 vaccine. Turning to the study itself: Analysis merged second doses at about 4 or about 12 weeks.

Concerning this clone: Its specificity is not known.

V dropped 0 bases and J dropped 0 bases, with 5 bases sitting between them. The CDR3 runs 14 residues. CDR1 and CDR2 from the germline V gene are MNHNS and SASEGT. TCRdb's copy holds only in-frame clones and misses some; the assay was immunoSEQ multiplex PCR. The data contain approximately 140,000 clones, around 89% of them singletons. Regarding the study as a whole: A mostly white British donor set with more females was recruited, and clonal diversity was possibly underestimated.

The rearrangement links TRBV6-1 to TRBJ1-1; unclear D gene. The sequence derives from an adult in good health. The specimen was peripheral blood, collected on day 0 of AZD1222 vaccination. The CDR3 DNA sequence: TGTGCCAGCAGTGAAGCAGGGATGAACACTGAAGCTTTCTTT. Translating gives CASSEAGMNTEAFF.